This T cell receptor beta chain was found in a study of blood T cell repertoires in COVID-19. Study at large: Donors in the United States, Italy and Spain gave samples during acute or convalescent COVID-19. The analysed material was cDNA or gDNA that came from T cells, B-cell-depleted T cells, or PBMCs.

Original data processing: Reference gene primer amplification gave estimated nucleated cell counts. The repertoire was sequenced with immunoSEQ multiplex PCR; TCRdb's copy has only in-frame clones and lacks some. From that table come the V and J calls and clone size; the DNA was used to work out D and trimming. Of roughly 100,000 clones listed, approximately 77% are singletons. V shed 1 base and J 6 bases; nucleotides not matched to a gene: 7. This CDR3 region has 17 residues. CDR1 LGHNA and CDR2 YSLEER come from the germline V gene. This chain connects TRBV4-3 to TRBJ2-2; the match to TRBD2 covers 11 bases. What was sequenced was peripheral blood. The sequence came from a woman of 80 years or more with acute or convalescent COVID-19. The CDR3 sequence: CASSQVGSGGAAGELFF. CDR3 nucleotides: TGCGCCAGCAGCCAAGTTGGTAGCGGGGGGGCCGCCGGGGAGCTGTTTTTT.